The sequence of this T cell receptor beta chain was determined in a study of cytomegalovirus exposure and HLA in healthy donors. Study summary: Inside one of the first data releases sat around 86 million unique TCRs taken from HLA-typed donors.

PCR used 60 Vbeta primers and 13 Jbeta primers. The protocol was immunoSEQ multiplex PCR, while the TCRdb copy is restricted to in-frame clones and leaves out a portion. The profile covers about 160,000 clones, with more than 65% appearing a single time and over 8% taken by the ten largest. Regarding the study as a whole: The authors later found TCR association rates varying by HLA locus, with DRB1 most and HLA-C fewest. TCR beta sequences reportedly predicted most subjects' HLA-A and HLA-B alleles accurately.

For this clone: Antigen unknown.

This TCR was sampled from a man between 18 and 35 years old in good health and CMV-seropositive. The material sequenced was PBMCs.

CDR3 sequence: CASSLAAVGGSTDTQYF. DNA of the CDR3: TGTGCCAGCAGCTTAGCAGCGGTGGGAGGGAGCACAGATACGCAGTATTTT. The genes are TRBV7-2 and TRBJ2-3, with 7 nucleotides matching TRBD2. The CDR3 is 17 residues long. Unmatched junction bases numbered 6, after V lost 0 bases and J lost 0 bases. Germline CDR1 and CDR2: SGHTA and FQGNSA.